One sample yielded the 3 T cell receptor beta chains listed below, sequenced in a study of CD8 T cells in ankylosing spondylitis. MiXCR, applied by TCRdb to the 5' RACE reads, yields one record per CDR3 protein. The sample has some 200,000 distinct CDR3 sequences, roughly 13% seen once. The sequenced material came from blood, either unsorted or a sorted T cell fraction (not recorded which). These receptor sequences come from a male donor with ankylosing spondylitis or in good health (not recorded which).

The CDR3 sequence: CASSLRVALSTDTQYF. The CDR3 DNA reads TGTGCCAGCAGCTTAAGGGTGGCCCTGTCGACAGATACGCAGTATTTT. The chain recombines TRBV11-2 with TRBJ2-3, with unresolved D. Trimming took off 2 bases at V and 3 bases at J, with 15 bases between the two ends. This CDR3 has 16 amino acids. Germline lookup yields CDR1 SGHAT and CDR2 FQNNGV.

The rearrangement uses TRBV10-2 and TRBJ1-2; D is unclear. CDR1 and CDR2 (germline): WSHSY, SAAADI. The germline V and J ends were trimmed by 3 bases and 8 bases, with 16 bases remaining between them. The CDR3 has 14 amino acids. In nucleotides, the CDR3 is TGCGCCAGCAGTGATTCAGGAGGGAATGAGGGCTACACCTTC. It codes for CASSDSGGNEGYTF.

This clonotype showed up just once. V gene TRBV20-1 combines with J gene TRBJ2-7, with TRBD1 as a possible D gene (6 bases). This CDR3 comprises 13 residues. The germline CDR1 and CDR2 sequences are DFQATT and SNEGSKA (reference sequence). The V gene lost 5 bases and the J gene lost 3 bases, with 14 bases spanning the gap. For the CDR3, the DNA is TGCAGTGCTTCCCGGGACACCAGCTACGAGCAGTACTTC. It codes for CSASRDTSYEQYF.